This passage covers 14 T cell receptor beta chains from one sample sequenced in a study of CD8+CD57+ T cells in acquired aplastic anemia. An expansion of CD8+CD57+ cells by flow cytometry had been shown in patients chosen for sequencing. Genomic DNA templated the TCR beta VDJ and CDR3 profiling. TCRdb re-analysed the reads in MiXCR, keeping a single row per CDR3 protein. This repertoire shows roughly 250,000 distinct CDR3 sequences, around 45% found once; its top ten account for under 9%. The sample taken for sequencing was sorted CD4+, CD8+, or CD8+CD57+ T cells (not recorded which) from PBMCs. The receptors shown here come from a human donor with aplastic anemia.

The CDR3 spells CASSSSGRKEQYF. In nucleotides, the CDR3 is TGTGCCAGCAGCTCTAGCGGGAGAAAAGAGCAGTACTTC. The chain links TRBV11-2 to TRBJ2-7, with TRBD2 matching over 10 bases. CDR3 size: 13 residues. V lost 4 bases, J lost 7 bases, and 4 bases stayed unmatched. Per the germline V gene, CDR1 is SGHAT and CDR2 is FQNNGV.

This clonotype occurred a few times. The chain joins TRBV5-8 to TRBJ2-5, with D perhaps matching TRBD1 or TRBD2 (6 bases each). Per germline, CDR1 SGHTS and CDR2 YDEGEE. This CDR3 spans 16 amino acids. Trimming stripped 4 bases from V and 7 bases from J, with 23 bases between. This chain's CDR3 is CASSPARGPESTTQYF. The CDR3 bases are TGTGCCAGCAGCCCAGCCCGGGGGCCGGAGAGTACGACCCAGTACTTC.

The V and J genes are TRBV27 and TRBJ2-3; D may be TRBD1 (6 bases). The CDR3 consists of 16 residues. Germline CDR1 and CDR2: MNHEY and SMNVEV (reference sequence). Trimming shortened V by 2 bases and J by 0 bases, and 12 bases separated the two germline ends. DNA for the CDR3: TGTGCCAGCAGTTTACTAGACAGGAGAAGCACAGATACGCAGTATTTT. This codes for CASSLLDRRSTDTQYF.

This clonotype came up many times. The chain has TRBV19 and TRBJ2-6, with D unresolved. Trimming took off 5 bases at V and 0 bases at J, with 5 bases between the two ends. CDR3 length equals 14 residues. The germline V gene encodes CDR1 LNHDA and CDR2 SQIVND (reference sequence). The CDR3 is CASSYVSGANVLTF. In nucleotides, the CDR3 is TGTGCCAGTAGTTACGTCTCTGGGGCCAACGTCCTGACTTTC.

This clonotype was seen repeatedly, ten times or more. The chain carries TRBV10-3 and TRBJ2-6; a possible D gene is TRBD1 (6 bases). V was shortened by 4 bases and J by 0 bases, with 10 bases between the two germline ends. The CDR3 covers 16 residues. Germline assignment: CDR1 ENHRY and CDR2 SYGVKD. CDR3 sequence reads: CAISALDSSGANVLTF. DNA of the CDR3: TGTGCCATCAGTGCCCTGGACAGCTCTGGGGCCAACGTCCTGACTTTC.

This clonotype was found many times. V is TRBV20-1 and J is TRBJ2-5, with 9 bases identical to TRBD1. Trimming cost V 4 bases and J 7 bases; bases outside gene matches: 13. Germline V gene lookup returns CDR1 DFQATT and CDR2 SNEGSKA (reference sequence). The length of the CDR3 is 15 residues. The DNA of the CDR3 is TGCAGTGCTACAAAATCAACAGGGGGCTTTGGGACCCAGTACTTC. Translation gives CSATKSTGGFGTQYF.

This clonotype was recorded many times. The CDR3, as DNA: TGTGCCAGCAGTTACCGGGACGGGAACACCTTGCAGTACTTC. Amino acids: CASSYRDGNTLQYF. The chain links TRBV6-2 or TRBV6-3 to TRBJ2-5, with D possibly being TRBD1 or TRBD2 (5 bases each). The germline CDR1 and CDR2 sequences are MNHEY and SVGEGT. The V and J ends lost 2 bases and 11 bases respectively, with 18 bases between them. The CDR3 sequence is 14 residues long.

Concerning this clonotype itself: This may come from a read error, since a much larger clone is one base off. The chain links TRBV7-8 to TRBJ2-3; TRBD2 is a possible D gene (5 bases). Germline V CDR1 and CDR2: SGHVS, FQNEAQ. This CDR3 contains 16 residues. CDR3 DNA: TGTGCCAGCAGTTTCGGGGAGTTGGGGTTTAAAGATACGCGGTATTTT. Protein product: CASSFGELGFKDTRYF.

The chain recombines TRBV7-6 with TRBJ1-2; no definite D call. The V gene lost 1 base and the J gene lost 4 bases, with 13 bases spanning the gap. Germline V CDR1 and CDR2: SGHVS, FNYEAQ. The CDR3 contains 15 residues. The CDR3 region is CASSLGPGTSYGYTF. The CDR3 DNA sequence: TGTGCCAGCAGCTTAGGTCCAGGTACGAGCTATGGCTACACCTTC.

V is TRBV19 and J is TRBJ1-5, with 7 bases identical to TRBD1. Trimming at V came to 5 bases and at J to 0 bases, leaving 7 bases not matched to a gene. The CDR3 has 16 amino acids. Per the germline V gene, CDR1 is LNHDA and CDR2 is SQIVND (reference sequence). In DNA, the CDR3 is TGTGCCAGTAGTGTGACAGGGTTAACTAGCAATCAGCCCCAGCATTTT. This encodes CASSVTGLTSNQPQHF.

This clonotype was observed a few times. One end of the junction fails to match germline, which may point to a read error. The J gene is TRBJ2-2, the V gene TRBV14; D not certain. This CDR3 has 15 residues. Germline V gives CDR1 SGHDN, CDR2 FVKESK. CDR3 nucleotides: TGTACCAGCAGCCAAGATAGCAGGTGGACCGGGGAGCTGTTTTTT. Its protein is CTSSQDSRWTGELFF.

As to this clonotype: Since the CDR3 does not end with the conserved phenylalanine or tryptophan, this likely comes from a read error. V gene TRBV29-1 combines with J gene TRBJ1-1; TRBD1 matches at 7 bases. CDR3 size: 16 residues. Germline V gives CDR1 SQVTM, CDR2 ANQGSEA. The V and J ends lost 5 bases and 3 bases, in that order; junction bases with no gene match: 15. This CDR3 is CSVPRPKGAGDTEAFL. The CDR3 DNA is TGCAGCGTTCCCCGACCCAAGGGGGCAGGTGACACTGAAGCTTTCCTT.

This clonotype has only a few counts. The rearrangement uses TRBV6-6 and TRBJ2-7; 9 bases are shared with TRBD1. This CDR3 is 19 amino acids long. From germline, CDR1 is MNHNY and CDR2 SVGAGI (reference sequence). Trimming at V came to 3 bases and at J to 4 bases, leaving 19 bases not matched to a gene. The CDR3 is CASSYNRDRAPSDPYEQYF. The CDR3 DNA reads TGTGCCAGCAGTTATAACCGGGACAGGGCTCCAAGCGATCCTTACGAGCAGTACTTC.

This clonotype was seen at least ten times. The chain has TRBV7-9 and TRBJ2-2; D not resolved. Germline V gene lookup returns CDR1 SEHNR and CDR2 FQNEAQ (reference sequence). The V end lost 9 bases, the J end lost 6 bases, and 5 bases lay between the germline ends. CDR3 length equals 10 residues. The CDR3 is CASESGELFF. CDR3 nucleotides: TGTGCCAGTGAATCCGGGGAGCTGTTTTTT. Full variable domain (remainder filled in from reference TRBV7-9 and TRBJ2-2): DTGVSQNPRHKITKRGQNVTFRCDPISEHNRLYWYRQTLGQGPEFLTYFQNEAQLEKSRLLSDRFSAERPKGSFSTLEIQRTEQGDSAMYLCASESGELFFGEGSRLTVL.